This T cell receptor (beta chain) was captured in a study of blood T cell repertoires in COVID-19 (TCRdb year 2020). For the study in its entirety: Samples covering the acute and convalescent phases of COVID-19 were provided by collaborators in the United States, Italy and Spain. The material from the prospective study consisted of cDNA or gDNA derived from T cells, B-cell-depleted T cells, or PBMCs. Deeply sampled blood TCRbeta repertoires from subjects exposed to, actively infected with, or recovered from COVID-19 were included in the dataset. The repertoires were released in a freely available public database intended as a resource for research on the immune response to SARS-CoV-2. The samples were drawn from the first 160 participants of the ongoing ImmuneRACE study and from 950 to 1,500 subjects provided by 6 global collaborators. A de-identified subject ID, COVID-19 status, age in years and sex were almost always included in the sample metadata. Where HLA class I and class II types were available, the types were taken from metadata supplied by the sample provider, not from assay-based typing.

This clone has only one observation. The antigen it binds to is not known. Base qualities are not at hand, and no much larger clone is one base apart. Whole blood was collected in K2EDTA tubes by collaborating institutions according to the institutions' own protocols. For TCRbeta analysis, collaborator samples were shipped as frozen whole blood, as isolated PBMCs, or as DNA extracted from either sample type. The full study reports these points: The quantity of clinical and demographic metadata differed by source and by participant and was supplied without curation.

The immunoSEQ Assay, a bias-controlled multiplex PCR, was used to amplify TCRbeta CDR3 regions from genomic DNA. Regarding the original processing steps: The number of nucleated cells in each sample was estimated by amplification of reference gene primers within the assay. Sequence reads were collapsed and filtered to measure the absolute abundance of every unique TCRbeta CDR3 rearrangement. Productive Simpson clonality was computed per sample as the square root of Simpson's diversity index over productive rearrangements. TCRdb limited this immuneACCESS table to in-frame rearrangements with V and J called. A share of clones is missing; checked studies link under half to unresolved V genes, and the rest is unexplained. V and J calls and clone size come straight from that table; D and trimming were deduced from the DNA. The sample table records about 75,000 clones; around 90% of these occur just once. Of the sample, around 6.7% is held by the ten largest clones.

The CDR3 runs 15 amino acids, cysteine and phenylalanine included. This entry keeps only the CDR3 DNA: 45 bases, framed from base 1. V drops 11 bases and J drops 0 bases, leaving 16 bases in between. Looking up the germline V gene yields CDR1 ENHRY and CDR2 SYGVKD. The chain employs TRBV10-3 and TRBJ1-4; perhaps TRBD1 is the D gene, with 5 bases matching. The origin of this receptor is a woman between 45 and 60 years old with acute or convalescent COVID-19. The sample consisted of peripheral blood. The DNA sequence follows: TGTGCCTCCAGTGGGGACTCGACAACTAATGAAAAACTGTTTTTT. Translation gives CASSGDSTTNEKLFF.